This T cell receptor beta chain was sequenced in a study of OX40 agonist ivuxolimab in advanced cancers. Study overall: All patients had ivuxolimab intravenously every 2 weeks at 0.01 to 10 mg/kg.

Here immunoSEQ multiplex PCR was the method, and the copy in TCRdb shows in-frame clones only, minus some. This sample carries 80,000 to 100,000 clones, roughly 87% of them seen once, and the ten largest clones take around 1.5%. Germline CDR1 is MNHEY and CDR2 is SVGAGI. Germline trimming cut 8 bases from V and 3 bases from J; bases unmatched to any gene: 5. CDR3 length: 14 amino acids. This chain uses TRBV6-5 with TRBJ2-2; 8 bases fit TRBD1. The sequencing used CD4+ or CD8+ T cells sorted from blood, collected in a trial of the OX40 agonist ivuxolimab. The sequence came from an adult with an advanced solid tumor such as melanoma, head and neck, liver or kidney cancer. The CDR3 here is CASVDRGDTGELFF. The CDR3 DNA follows: TGTGCCAGCGTTGACAGGGGAGACACCGGGGAGCTGTTTTTT.